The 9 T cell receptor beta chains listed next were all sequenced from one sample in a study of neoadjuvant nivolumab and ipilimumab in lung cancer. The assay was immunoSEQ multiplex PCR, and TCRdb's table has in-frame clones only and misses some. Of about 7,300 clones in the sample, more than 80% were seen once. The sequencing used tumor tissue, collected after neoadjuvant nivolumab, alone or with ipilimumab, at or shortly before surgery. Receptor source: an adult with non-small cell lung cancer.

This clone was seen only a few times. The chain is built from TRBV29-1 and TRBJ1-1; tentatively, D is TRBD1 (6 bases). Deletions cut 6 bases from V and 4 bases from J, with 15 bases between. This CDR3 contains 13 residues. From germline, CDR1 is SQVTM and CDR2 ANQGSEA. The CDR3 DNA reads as TGCAGCGTCAAACTTACAGGGCCCACTGAAGCTTTCTTT. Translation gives CSVKLTGPTEAFF.

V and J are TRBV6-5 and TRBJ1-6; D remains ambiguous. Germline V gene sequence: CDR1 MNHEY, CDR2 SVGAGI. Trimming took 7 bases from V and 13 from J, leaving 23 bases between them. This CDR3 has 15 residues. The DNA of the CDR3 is TGTGCCAGCACCACGGTCGGGCAGCGGCGCCGTCCCCTCCACTTT. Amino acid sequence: CASTTVGQRRRPLHF.

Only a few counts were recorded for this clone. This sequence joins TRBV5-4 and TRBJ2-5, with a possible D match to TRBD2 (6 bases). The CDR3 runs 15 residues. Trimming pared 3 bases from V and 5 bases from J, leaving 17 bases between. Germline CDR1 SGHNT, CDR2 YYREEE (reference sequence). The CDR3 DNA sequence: TGTGCCAGCAGCTCGGTCCTGGGCGGAGGGGAGACCCAGTACTTC. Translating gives CASSSVLGGGETQYF.

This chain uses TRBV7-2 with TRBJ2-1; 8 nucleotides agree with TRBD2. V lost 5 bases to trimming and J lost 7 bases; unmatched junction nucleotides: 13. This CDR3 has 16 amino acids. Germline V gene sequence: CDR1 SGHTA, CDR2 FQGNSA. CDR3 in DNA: TGTGCCAGCAGCGCTAGGTCCGGGGGGGCCGGGAATGAGCAGTTCTTC. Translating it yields CASSARSGGAGNEQFF.

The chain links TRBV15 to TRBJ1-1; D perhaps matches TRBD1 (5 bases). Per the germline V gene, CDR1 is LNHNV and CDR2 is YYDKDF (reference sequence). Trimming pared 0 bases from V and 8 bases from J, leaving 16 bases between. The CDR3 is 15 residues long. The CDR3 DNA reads TGTGCCACCAGCAGAGATAGGGGAGGGTACAGGGAAGCTTTCTTT. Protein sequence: CATSRDRGGYREAFF.

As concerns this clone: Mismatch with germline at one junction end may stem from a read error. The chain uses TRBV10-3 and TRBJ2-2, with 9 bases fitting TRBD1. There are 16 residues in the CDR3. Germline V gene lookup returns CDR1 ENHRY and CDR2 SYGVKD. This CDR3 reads CAVSELTGGRSGELFF. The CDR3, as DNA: TGTGCCGTCAGCGAGTTGACAGGGGGAAGGTCTGGGGAGCTGTTTTTT.

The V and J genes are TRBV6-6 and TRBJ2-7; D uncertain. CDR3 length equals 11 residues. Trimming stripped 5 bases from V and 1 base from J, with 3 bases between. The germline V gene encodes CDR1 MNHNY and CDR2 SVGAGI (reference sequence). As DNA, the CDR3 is TGTGCCAGCAGTCATTCCTACGAGCAGTACTTC. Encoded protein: CASSHSYEQYF.

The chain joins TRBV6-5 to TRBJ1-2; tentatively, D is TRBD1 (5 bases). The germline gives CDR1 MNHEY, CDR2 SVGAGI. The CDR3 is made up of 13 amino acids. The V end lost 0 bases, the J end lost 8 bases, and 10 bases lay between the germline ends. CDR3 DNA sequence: TGTGCCAGCAGTTACTCCGGGGGTGGCGGCTACACCTTC. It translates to CASSYSGGGGYTF.

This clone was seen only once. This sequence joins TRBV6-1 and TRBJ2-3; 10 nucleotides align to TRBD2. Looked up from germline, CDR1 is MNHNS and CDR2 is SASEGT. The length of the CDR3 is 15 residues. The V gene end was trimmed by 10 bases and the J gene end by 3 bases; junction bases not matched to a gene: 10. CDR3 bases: TGTGCCACGGGGCTAGCGGGGGTATTTACAGATACGCAGTATTTT. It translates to CATGLAGVFTDTQYF.